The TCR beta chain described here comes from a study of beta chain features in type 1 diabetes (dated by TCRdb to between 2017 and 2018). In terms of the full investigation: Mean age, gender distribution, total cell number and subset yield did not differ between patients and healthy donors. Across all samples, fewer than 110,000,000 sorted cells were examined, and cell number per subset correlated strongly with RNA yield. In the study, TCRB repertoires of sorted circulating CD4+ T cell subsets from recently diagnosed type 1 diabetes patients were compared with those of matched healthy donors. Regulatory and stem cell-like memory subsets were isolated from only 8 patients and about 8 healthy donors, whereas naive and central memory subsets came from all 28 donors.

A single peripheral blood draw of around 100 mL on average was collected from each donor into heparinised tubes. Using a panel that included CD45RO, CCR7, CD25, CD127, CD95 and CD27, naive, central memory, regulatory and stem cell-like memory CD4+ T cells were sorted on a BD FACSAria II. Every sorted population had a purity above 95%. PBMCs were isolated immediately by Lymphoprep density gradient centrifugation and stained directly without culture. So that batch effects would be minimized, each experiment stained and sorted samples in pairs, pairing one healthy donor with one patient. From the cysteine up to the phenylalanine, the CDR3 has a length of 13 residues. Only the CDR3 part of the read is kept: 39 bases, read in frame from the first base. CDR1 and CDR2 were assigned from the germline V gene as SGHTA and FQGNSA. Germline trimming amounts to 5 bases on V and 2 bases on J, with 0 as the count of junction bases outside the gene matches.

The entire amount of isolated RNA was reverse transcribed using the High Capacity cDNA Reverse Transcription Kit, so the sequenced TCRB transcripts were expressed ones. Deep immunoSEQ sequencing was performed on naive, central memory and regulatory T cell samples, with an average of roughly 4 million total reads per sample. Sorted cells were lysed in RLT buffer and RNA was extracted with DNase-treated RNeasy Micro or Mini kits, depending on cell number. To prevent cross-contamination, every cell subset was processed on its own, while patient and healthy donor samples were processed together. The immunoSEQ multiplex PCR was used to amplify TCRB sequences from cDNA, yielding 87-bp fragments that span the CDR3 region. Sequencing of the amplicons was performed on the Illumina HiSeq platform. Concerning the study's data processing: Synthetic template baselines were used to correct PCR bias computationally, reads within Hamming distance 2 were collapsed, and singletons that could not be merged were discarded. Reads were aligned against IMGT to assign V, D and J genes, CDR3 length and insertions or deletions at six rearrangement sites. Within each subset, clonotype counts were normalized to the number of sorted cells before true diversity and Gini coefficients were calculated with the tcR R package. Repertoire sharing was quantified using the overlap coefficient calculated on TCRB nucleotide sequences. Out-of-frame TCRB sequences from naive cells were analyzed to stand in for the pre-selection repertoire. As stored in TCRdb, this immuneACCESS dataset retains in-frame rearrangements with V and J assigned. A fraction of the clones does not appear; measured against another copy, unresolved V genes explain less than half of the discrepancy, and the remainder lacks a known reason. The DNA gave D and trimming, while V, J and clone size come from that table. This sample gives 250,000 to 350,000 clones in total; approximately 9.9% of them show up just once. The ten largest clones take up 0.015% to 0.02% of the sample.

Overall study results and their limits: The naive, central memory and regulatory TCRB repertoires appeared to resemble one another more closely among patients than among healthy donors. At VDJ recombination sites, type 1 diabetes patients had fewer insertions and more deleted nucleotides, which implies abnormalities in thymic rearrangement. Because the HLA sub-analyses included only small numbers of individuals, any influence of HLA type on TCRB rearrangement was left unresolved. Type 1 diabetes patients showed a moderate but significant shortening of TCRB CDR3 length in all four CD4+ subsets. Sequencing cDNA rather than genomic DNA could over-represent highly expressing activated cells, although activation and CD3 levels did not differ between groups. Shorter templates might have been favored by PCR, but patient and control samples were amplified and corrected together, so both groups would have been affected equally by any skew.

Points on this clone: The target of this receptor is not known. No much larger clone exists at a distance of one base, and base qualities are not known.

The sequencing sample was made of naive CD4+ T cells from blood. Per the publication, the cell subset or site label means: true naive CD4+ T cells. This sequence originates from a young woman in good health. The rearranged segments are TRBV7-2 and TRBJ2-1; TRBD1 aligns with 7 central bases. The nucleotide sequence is TGTGCCAGCAGCGGGACAGCCTACAATGAGCAGTTCTTC. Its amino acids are CASSGTAYNEQFF. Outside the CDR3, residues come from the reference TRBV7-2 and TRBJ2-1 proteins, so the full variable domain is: GAGVSQSPSNKVTEKGKDVELRCDPISGHTALYWYRQSLGQGLEFLIYFQGNSAPDKSGLPSDRFSAERTGGSVSTLTIQRTQQEDSAVYLCASSGTAYNEQFFGPGTRLTVL.